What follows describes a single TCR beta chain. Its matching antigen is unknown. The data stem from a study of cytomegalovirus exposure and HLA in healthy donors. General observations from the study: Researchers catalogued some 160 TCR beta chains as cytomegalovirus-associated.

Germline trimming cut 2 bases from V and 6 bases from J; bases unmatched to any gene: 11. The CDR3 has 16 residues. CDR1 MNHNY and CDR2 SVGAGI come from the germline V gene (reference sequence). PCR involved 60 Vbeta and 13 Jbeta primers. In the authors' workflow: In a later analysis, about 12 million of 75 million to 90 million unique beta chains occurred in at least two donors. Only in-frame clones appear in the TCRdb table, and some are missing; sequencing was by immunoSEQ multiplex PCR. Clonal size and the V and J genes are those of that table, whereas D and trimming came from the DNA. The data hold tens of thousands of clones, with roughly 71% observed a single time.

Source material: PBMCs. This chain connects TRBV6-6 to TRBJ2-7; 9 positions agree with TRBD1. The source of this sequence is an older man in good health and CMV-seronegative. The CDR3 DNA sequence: TGTGCCAGCAGTTACGTGGGACAGGGATTTCGTGGCGAGCAGTACTTC. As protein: CASSYVGQGFRGEQYF.